The T cell receptor beta chain described here comes from a study of identical twins. Study-wide results and limits: Not following the same donors, the study drew its conclusions from cross-sectional statistical analysis. Low generation-probability sequences were in excess among twin-shared out-of-frame alpha sequences.

There are 14 residues in the CDR3. Trimming took 3 bases from V and 6 from J; bases not matched to a gene: 3. CDR1 and CDR2 from the germline V gene are MGHDK and SYGVNS. Everyone who gave samples was a healthy Caucasian. A remark on this clonotype: Its antigen is currently unknown.

Via MiXCR, TCRdb re-called the 5' RACE reads, giving one row per CDR3 protein. Of about 890,000 distinct CDR3 sequences in the sample, 12% are singletons; the top ten hold roughly 1.6%. The sample also formed part of further work on yellow fever vaccine responses in identical twins.

The receptor comes from a young woman in good health. Sequencing used PBMCs. The rearrangement joins TRBV25-1 to TRBJ1-1; 11 nucleotides line up with TRBD1. The CDR3 coding sequence is TGTGCCAGCAGTGAGGACAGGGGGCACGCTGAAGCTTTCTTT. It encodes CASSEDRGHAEAFF.